The source of this TCR beta chain is a study of cytomegalovirus exposure and HLA in healthy donors. Study background: Earlier results showed 90 million to 120 million unique TCR beta sequences derived from approximately 180 million T cells. Study-wide findings and caveats: In an earlier analysis, productive rearrangement rates for most beta V segments clustered near 90% or 30%. For TCR beta chains, V- and J-gene trimming was later linked to a missense DCLRE1C variant.

In the case of this clone: Its antigen is undetermined.

CDR1 LNHDA and CDR2 SQIVND come from the germline V gene (reference sequence). V lost 4 bases to trimming and J lost 1 base, with 11 bases between them. The CDR3 has 14 amino acids. The study ran its PCR with 60 Vbeta and 13 Jbeta primers. Using immunoSEQ multiplex PCR, the repertoire was profiled, and TCRdb retains in-frame clones only, with some absent. The table has 150,000 to 200,000 clones, about 90% seen once. Participants comprised healthy donors of bone marrow. The chain has TRBV19 and TRBJ2-7, with a tentative D call TRBD1 (5 bases). Sequencing was carried out using PBMCs. The source is a girl less than two years old in good health and CMV-seronegative. The CDR3 coding sequence is TGTGCCAGTAGTAGAGACAGACAATCCTACGAGCAGTACTTC. Translation: CASSRDRQSYEQYF. The entire variable domain, with the rest obtained from reference TRBV19 and TRBJ2-7, is as follows: DGGITQSPKYLFRKEGQNVTLSCEQNLNHDAMYWYRQDPGQGLRLIYYSQIVNDFQKGDIAEGYSVSREKKESFPLTVTSAQKNPTAFYLCASSRDRQSYEQYFGPGTRLTVT.